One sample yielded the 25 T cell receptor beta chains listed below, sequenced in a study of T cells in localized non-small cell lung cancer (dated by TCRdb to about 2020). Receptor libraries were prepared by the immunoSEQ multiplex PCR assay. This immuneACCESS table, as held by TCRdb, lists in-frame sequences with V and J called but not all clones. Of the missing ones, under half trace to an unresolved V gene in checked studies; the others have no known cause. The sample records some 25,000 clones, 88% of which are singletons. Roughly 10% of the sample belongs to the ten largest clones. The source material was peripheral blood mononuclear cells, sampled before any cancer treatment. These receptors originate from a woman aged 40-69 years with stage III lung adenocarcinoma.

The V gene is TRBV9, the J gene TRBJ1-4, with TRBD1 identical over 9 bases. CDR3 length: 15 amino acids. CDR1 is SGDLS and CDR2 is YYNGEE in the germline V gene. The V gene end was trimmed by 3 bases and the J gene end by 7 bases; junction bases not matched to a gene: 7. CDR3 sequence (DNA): TGTGCCAGCAGCGAGACCGGGACAGGGATTGAAAAACTGTTTTTT. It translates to CASSETGTGIEKLFF. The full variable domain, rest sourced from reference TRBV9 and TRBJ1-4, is DSGVTQTPKHLITATGQRVTLRCSPRSGDLSVYWYQQSLDQGLQFLIQYYNGEERAKGNILERFSAQQFPDLHSELNLSSLELGDSALYFCASSETGTGIEKLFFGSGTQLSVL.

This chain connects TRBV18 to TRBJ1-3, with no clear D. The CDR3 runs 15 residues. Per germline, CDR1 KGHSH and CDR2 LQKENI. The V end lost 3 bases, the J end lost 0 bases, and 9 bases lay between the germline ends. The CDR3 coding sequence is TGTGCCAGCTCACCGGGCTCTCACTCTGGAAACACCATATATTTT. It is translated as CASSPGSHSGNTIYF.

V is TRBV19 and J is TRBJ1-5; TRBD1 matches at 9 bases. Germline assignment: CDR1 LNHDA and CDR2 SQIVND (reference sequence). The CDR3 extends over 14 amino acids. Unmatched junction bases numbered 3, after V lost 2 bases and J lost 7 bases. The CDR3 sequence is CASSIRQGGQPQHF. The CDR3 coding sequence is TGTGCCAGTAGTATAAGACAGGGGGGACAGCCCCAGCATTTT.

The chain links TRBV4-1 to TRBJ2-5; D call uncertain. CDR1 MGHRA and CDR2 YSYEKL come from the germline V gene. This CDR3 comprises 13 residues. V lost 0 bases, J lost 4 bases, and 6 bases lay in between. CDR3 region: CASSQERTETQYF. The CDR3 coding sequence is TGCGCCAGCAGCCAAGAGAGGACAGAGACCCAGTACTTC.

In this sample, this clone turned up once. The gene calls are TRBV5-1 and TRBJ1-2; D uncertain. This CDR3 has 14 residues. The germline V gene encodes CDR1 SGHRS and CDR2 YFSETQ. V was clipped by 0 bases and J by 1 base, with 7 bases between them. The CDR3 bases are TGCGCCAGCAGCTTGGCCGGAGATAACTATGGCTACACCTTC. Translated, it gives CASSLAGDNYGYTF.

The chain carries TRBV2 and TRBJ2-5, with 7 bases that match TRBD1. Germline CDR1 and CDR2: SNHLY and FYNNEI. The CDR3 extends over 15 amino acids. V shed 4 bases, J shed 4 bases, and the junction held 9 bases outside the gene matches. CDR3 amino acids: CASSGWGTVGETQYF. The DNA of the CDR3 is TGTGCCAGCAGTGGCTGGGGGACAGTTGGAGAGACCCAGTACTTC. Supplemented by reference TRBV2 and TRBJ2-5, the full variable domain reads EPEVTQTPSHQVTQMGQEVILRCVPISNHLYFYWYRQILGQKVEFLVSFYNNEISEKSEIFDDQFSVERPDGSNFTLKIRSTKLEDSAMYFCASSGWGTVGETQYFGPGTRLLVL.

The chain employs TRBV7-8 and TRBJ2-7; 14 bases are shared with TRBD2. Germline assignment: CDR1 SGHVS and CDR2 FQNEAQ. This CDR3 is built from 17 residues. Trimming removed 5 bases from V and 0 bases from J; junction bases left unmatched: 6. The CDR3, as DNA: TGTGCCAGCAGCCGAGGGACTAGCGGGAGTAGCTCCTACGAGCAGTACTTC. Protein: CASSRGTSGSSSYEQYF.

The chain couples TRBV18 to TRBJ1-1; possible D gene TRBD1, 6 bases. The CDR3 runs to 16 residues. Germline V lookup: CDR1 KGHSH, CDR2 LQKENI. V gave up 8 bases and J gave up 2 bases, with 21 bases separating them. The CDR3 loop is CASRRQGNVLNTEAFF. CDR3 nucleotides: TGTGCCAGCCGGAGGCAGGGGAATGTGTTAAACACTGAAGCTTTCTTT.

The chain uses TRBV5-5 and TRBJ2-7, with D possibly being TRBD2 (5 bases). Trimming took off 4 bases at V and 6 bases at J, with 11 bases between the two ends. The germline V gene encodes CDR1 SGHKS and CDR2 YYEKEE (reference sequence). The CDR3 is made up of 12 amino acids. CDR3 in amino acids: CASSPILGEQYF. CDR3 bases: TGTGCCAGCAGCCCGATACTAGGCGAGCAGTACTTC.

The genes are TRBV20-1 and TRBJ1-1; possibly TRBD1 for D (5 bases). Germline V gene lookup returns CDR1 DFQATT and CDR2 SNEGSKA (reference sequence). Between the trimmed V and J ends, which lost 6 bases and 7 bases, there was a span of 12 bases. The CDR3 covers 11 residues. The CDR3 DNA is TGCAGTGCGTCTCCAGGGAGTGAAGCTTTCTTT. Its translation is CSASPGSEAFF.

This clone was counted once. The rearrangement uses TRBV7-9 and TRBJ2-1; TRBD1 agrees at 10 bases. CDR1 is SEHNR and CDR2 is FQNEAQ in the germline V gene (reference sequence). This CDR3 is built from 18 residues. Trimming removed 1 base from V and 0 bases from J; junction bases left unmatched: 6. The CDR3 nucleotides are TGTGCCAGCAGCTTAGGGGACAGGGGTGGGAGCTCCTACAATGAGCAGTTCTTC. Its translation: CASSLGDRGGSSYNEQFF.

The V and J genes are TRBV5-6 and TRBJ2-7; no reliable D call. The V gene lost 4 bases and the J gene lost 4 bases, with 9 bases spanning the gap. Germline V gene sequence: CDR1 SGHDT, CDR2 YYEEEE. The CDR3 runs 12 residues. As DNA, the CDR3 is TGTGCCAGCAGCCTTGGCCTGTACGAGCAGTACTTC. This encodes CASSLGLYEQYF.

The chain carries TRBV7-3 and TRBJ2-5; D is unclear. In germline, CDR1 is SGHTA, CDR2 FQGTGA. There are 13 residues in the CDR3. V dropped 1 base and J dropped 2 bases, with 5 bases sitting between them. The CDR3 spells CASSLKGQETQYF. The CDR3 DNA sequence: TGTGCCAGCAGCTTAAAAGGGCAAGAGACCCAGTACTTC. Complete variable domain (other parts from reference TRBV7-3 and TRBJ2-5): GAGVSQTPSNKVTEKGKYVELRCDPISGHTALYWYRQSLGQGPEFLIYFQGTGAADDSGLPNDRFFAVRPEGSVSTLKIQRTERGDSAVYLCASSLKGQETQYFGPGTRLLVL.

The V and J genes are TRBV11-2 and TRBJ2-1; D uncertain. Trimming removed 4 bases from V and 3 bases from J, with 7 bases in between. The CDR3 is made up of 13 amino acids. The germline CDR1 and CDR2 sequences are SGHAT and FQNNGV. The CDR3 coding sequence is TGTGCCAGCAGCTCCAGGCTCTACAATGAGCAGTTCTTC. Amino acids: CASSSRLYNEQFF.

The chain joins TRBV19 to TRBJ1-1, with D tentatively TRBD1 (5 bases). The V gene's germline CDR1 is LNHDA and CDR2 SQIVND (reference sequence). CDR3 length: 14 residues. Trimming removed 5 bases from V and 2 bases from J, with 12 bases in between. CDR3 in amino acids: CASSLQGVNTEAFF. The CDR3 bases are TGTGCCAGTAGTCTCCAGGGAGTCAACACTGAAGCTTTCTTT.

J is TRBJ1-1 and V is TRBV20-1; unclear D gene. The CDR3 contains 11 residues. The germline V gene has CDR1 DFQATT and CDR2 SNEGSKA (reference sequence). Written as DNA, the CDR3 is TGCGGAGGCGGGCAGAACACTGAAGCTTTCTTT. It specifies CGGGQNTEAFF.

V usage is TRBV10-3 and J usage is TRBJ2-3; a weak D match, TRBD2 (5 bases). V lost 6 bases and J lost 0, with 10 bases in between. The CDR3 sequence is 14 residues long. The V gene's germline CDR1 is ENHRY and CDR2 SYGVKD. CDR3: CAIRGAESTDTQYF. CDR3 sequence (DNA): TGTGCCATCAGGGGAGCAGAAAGCACAGATACGCAGTATTTT.

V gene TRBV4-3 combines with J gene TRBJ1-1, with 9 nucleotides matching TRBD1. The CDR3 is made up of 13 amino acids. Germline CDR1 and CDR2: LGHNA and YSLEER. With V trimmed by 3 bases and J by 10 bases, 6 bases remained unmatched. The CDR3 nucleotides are TGCGCCAGCAGCCAGCTCCCGGGACAGGGAGCTTTCTTT. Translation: CASSQLPGQGAFF.

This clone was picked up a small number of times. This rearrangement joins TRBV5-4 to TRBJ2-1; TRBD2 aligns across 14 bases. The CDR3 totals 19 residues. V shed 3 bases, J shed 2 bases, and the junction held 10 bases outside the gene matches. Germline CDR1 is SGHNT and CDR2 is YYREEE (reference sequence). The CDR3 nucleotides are TGTGCCAGCAGCTCCCCGGGACTAGCGGGAGTGCCCACCTACAATGAGCAGTTCTTC. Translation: CASSSPGLAGVPTYNEQFF.

CDR3 DNA: TGTGCCAGCATAGGGAATGAAAAACTGTTTTTT. It translates to CASIGNEKLFF. The chain links TRBV6-6 to TRBJ1-4; D is uncertain. V was cut by 7 bases and J by 5 bases, with 5 bases left in between. Germline V gene data show CDR1 as MNHNY and CDR2 as SVGAGI (reference sequence). The CDR3 is made up of 11 amino acids.

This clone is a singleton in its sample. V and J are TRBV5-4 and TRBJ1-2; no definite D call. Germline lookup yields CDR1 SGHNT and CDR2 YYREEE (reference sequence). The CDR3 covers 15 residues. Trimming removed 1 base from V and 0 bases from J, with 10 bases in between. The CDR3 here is CASSLFGQANYGYTF. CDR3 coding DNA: TGTGCCAGCAGCTTGTTCGGGCAGGCTAACTATGGCTACACCTTC. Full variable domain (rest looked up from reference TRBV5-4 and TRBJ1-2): ETGVTQSPTHLIKTRGQQVTLRCSSQSGHNTVSWYQQALGQGPQFIFQYYREEENGRGNFPPRFSGLQFPNYSSELNVNALELDDSALYLCASSLFGQANYGYTFGSGTRLTVV.

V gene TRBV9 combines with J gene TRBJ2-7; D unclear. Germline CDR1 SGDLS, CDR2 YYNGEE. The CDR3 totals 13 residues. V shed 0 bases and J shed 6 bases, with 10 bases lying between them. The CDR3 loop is CASSVALGFEQYF. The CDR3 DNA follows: TGTGCCAGCAGCGTAGCTTTAGGTTTCGAGCAGTACTTC.

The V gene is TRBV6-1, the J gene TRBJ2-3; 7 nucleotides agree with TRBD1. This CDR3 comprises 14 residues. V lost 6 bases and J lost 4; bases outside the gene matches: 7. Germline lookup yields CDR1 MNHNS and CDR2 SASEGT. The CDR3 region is CASRSTGRADTQYF. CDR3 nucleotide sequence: TGTGCCAGCAGATCGACAGGGAGAGCAGATACGCAGTATTTT.

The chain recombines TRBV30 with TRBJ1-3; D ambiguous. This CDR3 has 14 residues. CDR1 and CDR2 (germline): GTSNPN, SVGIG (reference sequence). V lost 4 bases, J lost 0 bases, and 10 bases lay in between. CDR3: CAWTPKHSGNTIYF. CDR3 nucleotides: TGTGCCTGGACCCCCAAGCACTCTGGAAACACCATATATTTT.

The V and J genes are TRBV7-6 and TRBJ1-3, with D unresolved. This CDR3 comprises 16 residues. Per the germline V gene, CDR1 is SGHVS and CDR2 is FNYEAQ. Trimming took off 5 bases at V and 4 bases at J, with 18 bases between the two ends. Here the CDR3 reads CASSPPRAQRGNTIYF. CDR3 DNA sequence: TGTGCCAGCAGCCCCCCACGTGCCCAGAGAGGAAACACCATATATTTT.